This T cell receptor beta chain was recorded in a study of OX40 agonist ivuxolimab in advanced cancers. Sequencing used immunoSEQ multiplex PCR; TCRdb keeps in-frame clones, though not all of them. The sample lists some 72,000 clones; approximately 90% were seen once. The CDR3 consists of 16 residues. V was shortened by 0 bases and J by 4 bases, with 15 bases between the two germline ends. Germline V gives CDR1 WSHSY, CDR2 SAAADI. Note on this clone: The antigen is unknown.

The study's findings and limits: More expanded clones were seen, on average, in CD8+ T cells than in CD4+.

This sample comprised CD4+ or CD8+ T cells sorted from blood, obtained in a trial of the OX40 agonist ivuxolimab. The TCR originated in an adult with an advanced solid tumor such as melanoma, head and neck, liver or kidney cancer. The chain combines TRBV10-2 with TRBJ1-1; the D gene is possibly TRBD1 (5 bases). The chain's CDR3 is CASSESGPRWGTEAFF. CDR3 DNA sequence: TGCGCCAGCAGTGAGTCGGGACCTCGGTGGGGCACTGAAGCTTTCTTT.